A selection of T cell receptor beta chains follows, all from one sample in a study of blood T cell repertoires in COVID-19. Sequencing used immunoSEQ multiplex PCR; TCRdb keeps in-frame clones, though not all of them. The table has fewer than 200,000 clones, 75% to 80% seen once. What was sequenced was peripheral blood. The receptors derive from a woman aged 65 to 85 with acute or convalescent COVID-19. Both conserved end residues are part of each CDR3. The D gene is left open where the match is weak.

j_call v_call d_call cdr3_aa
TRBJ1-2 TRBV6-5 . CASIQDRANYGYTF
TRBJ1-4 TRBV5-1 . CASSLAVAGGNEKLFF
TRBJ2-1 TRBV7-2 TRBD2 CASSLVASGSGYEQFF
TRBJ2-2 TRBV21-1 . CASSKGGGVGGELFF
TRBJ2-5 TRBV3-1/TRBV3-2 TRBD1 CASRQGRQTQYF
TRBJ2-5 TRBV5-1 . CASSFGQKETQYF
TRBJ1-5 TRBV10-2 . CASRGQVNQPQHF
TRBJ2-5 TRBV18 TRBD2 CASSPPSGIETQYF
TRBJ1-1 TRBV5-1 . CASSGLSGASTEAFF
TRBJ2-6 TRBV5-1 . CASSLFDTGGANVLTF
TRBJ2-5 TRBV28 TRBD1 CASSSYQGVEETQYF
TRBJ2-5 TRBV3-1/TRBV3-2 TRBD2 CASGIAGGPETQYF
TRBJ1-3 TRBV2 . CASSAQGGDSSGNTIYF
TRBJ2-2 TRBV6-5 TRBD2 CASSYQGLARGGELFF
TRBJ2-5 TRBV29-1 TRBD1 CSVEDRGLGLRTRETQYF
TRBJ2-5 TRBV11-2 . CASSLVLGQQETQYF
TRBJ1-1 TRBV2 . CASSEALQGTTEAFF
TRBJ1-1 TRBV30 . CAWSVSPGYTEAFF
TRBJ2-5 TRBV3-1/TRBV3-2 TRBD2 CASSPGGGAETQYF
TRBJ2-3 TRBV11-2 . CASSQSPSGTQYF
TRBJ1-1 TRBV12-3/TRBV12-4 . CASSFGDRKAFF
TRBJ2-1 TRBV10-1 TRBD2 CASSEGVAGYNEQFF
TRBJ2-1 TRBV24-1 TRBD1 CATSGQGSYNEQFF
TRBJ2-2 TRBV7-8 . CASGLLGTRNTGELFF
TRBJ2-5 TRBV7-2 TRBD1 CASSSGTGAAISQYF
TRBJ2-7 TRBV27 . CASSLSFSGETYEQYF
TRBJ2-7 TRBV4-1 . CASSQRYQNYEQYF
TRBJ2-5 TRBV7-7 . CASSSGIQETQYF
TRBJ2-5 TRBV5-4 TRBD2 CASSPRGGRETQYF
TRBJ2-1 TRBV5-6 . CASSFDRPYNEQFF
TRBJ2-6 TRBV27 TRBD2 CASRLAGPSGANVLTF
TRBJ2-2 TRBV10-1 . CASSEASGVGAGELFF
TRBJ2-7 TRBV7-9 TRBD2 CASSLALAGDKCF
TRBJ2-7 TRBV7-9 TRBD1 CASSSQGIGEQYF
TRBJ2-3 TRBV10-2 . CASLLADTQYF
TRBJ1-4 TRBV7-6 . CASSAEQGLINEKLFF
TRBJ2-5 TRBV5-4 . CASSLGLGGAGETQYF
TRBJ2-7 TRBV5-4 TRBD2 CASSLARTSYEQYF
TRBJ1-1 TRBV5-1 . CASSSSPGGNTEAFF
TRBJ2-1 TRBV2 TRBD2 CASRQSGTSGFWGPYNEQFF
TRBJ1-1 TRBV7-8 . CASSLRMSRDTEAFF
TRBJ2-1 TRBV6-1 TRBD1 CASSETGGPQFF
TRBJ2-1 TRBV29-1 TRBD2 CSVDRPRKLAVYNEQFF
TRBJ1-1 TRBV3-1/TRBV3-2 TRBD1 CASSRNRGPNTEAFF
TRBJ2-3 TRBV5-1 TRBD2 CASSMGLAGFTDTQYF
TRBJ2-7 TRBV5-4 TRBD1 CASSPTDRGREQYF
TRBJ2-3 TRBV4-2 TRBD2 CASSQRSGRATDTQYF
TRBJ2-7 TRBV14 . CASSQGRVIDAYEQYF
TRBJ1-4 TRBV19 TRBD1 CASRDLDRGSEKLFF
TRBJ2-5 TRBV2 . CASRRRAYGDHQETQYF
TRBJ2-4 TRBV7-2 TRBD2 CASSLEGTRAGIQYF
TRBJ2-4 TRBV9 TRBD2 CASSGRTSQNIQYF
TRBJ1-1 TRBV3-1/TRBV3-2 . CASSQRYQRGSTEAFF
TRBJ2-2 TRBV11-3 TRBD1 CASRDRAPGELFF